This T cell receptor beta chain was documented in a study of blood T cell repertoires in COVID-19. Study summary: T cells, B-cell-depleted T cells, or PBMCs supplied cDNA or gDNA.

The CDR3 is made up of 15 amino acids. CDR1 is MNHEY, CDR2 SMNVEV, per germline (reference sequence). J was trimmed by 5 bases and V by 6 bases; bases with no gene match: 7. Authors' processing steps: Amplified reference gene primers provided the basis for estimating nucleated cell counts. The protocol was immunoSEQ multiplex PCR, while the TCRdb copy is restricted to in-frame clones and leaves out a portion. V, J and clone size are those of that table, while D and trimming were read from the DNA. The sample has about 16,000 clones; about 88% are singletons. The chain links TRBV27 to TRBJ2-2; 9 bases agree with TRBD2. This receptor was identified in a man aged 60 to 69 with acute or convalescent COVID-19. The sample comprised peripheral blood. CDR3 residues: CASSGTSLLTGELFF. The CDR3 bases are TGTGCCAGCAGCGGGACTAGCCTTTTAACCGGGGAGCTGTTTTTT.